The subject of this entry is one TCR beta chain. Using immunoSEQ multiplex PCR, the repertoire was profiled, and TCRdb retains in-frame clones only, with some absent. Seen here are roughly 75,000 clones, roughly 85% observed once, and the top ten hold 8.5% to 10%. This CDR3 has 13 residues. V was clipped by 3 bases and J by 8 bases, with 11 bases between them. The V gene's germline CDR1 is SEHNR and CDR2 FQNEAQ (reference sequence). Enrolment of Seattle patients took place during active infection, and they were followed longitudinally. This sample is part of a study of blood T cell repertoires in COVID-19. Study summary: COVID-19 samples collected from the United States, Italy and Spain covered acute and convalescent phases.

The receptor was isolated from a man aged 45-65 years with COVID-19, enrolled during active disease. The chain has TRBV7-9 and TRBJ2-1, with D perhaps TRBD2 (6 bases). The sample consisted of peripheral blood. The CDR3: CASSFRSGDEQFF. The CDR3 DNA reads TGTGCCAGCAGCTTTAGGTCGGGGGATGAGCAGTTCTTC.